This T cell receptor (beta chain) was obtained from a study of T cells in Graves' hyperthyroidism and ophthalmopathy (dated by TCRdb to about 2019). At the level of the whole study: Peripheral blood samples were taken at the time of initial diagnosis, prior to any treatment. In six Graves' hyperthyroidism patients, the study also compared T-cell repertoires from thyroid tissue with T-cell repertoires from blood. To identify distinguishing TCR V-J signatures, a discovery cohort of around 98 patients was used, comprising 43 with Graves' ophthalmopathy and 57 with stable Graves' hyperthyroidism. For training and testing, the 110 or so patients in the discovery cohort were randomly divided in a 7:3 ratio. The paper describes TCR Vbeta CDR3 sequencing of 120 to 150 peripheral blood samples, made up of some 42 ophthalmopathy patients, around 78 hyperthyroidism patients and about 17 progressor patients. Prospective prediction of ophthalmopathy was tested in an independent validation cohort consisting of 18 hyperthyroidism patients and around 16 patients who later progressed to ophthalmopathy. After blood sampling, hyperthyroidism patients were treated with methimazole at a starting dose of 30 mg daily, and ophthalmopathy patients were treated with high-dose intravenous methylprednisolone. Findings and caveats that apply to the study as a whole: During validation, the model predicted progression to ophthalmopathy a median of roughly 7.1 months ahead of onset, with approximately 71% sensitivity and under 85% specificity. In cross-validation, a model built on a 13 V-J signature told ophthalmopathy apart from stable hyperthyroidism with under 90% sensitivity and around 81% specificity, and in testing the same model reached 80%/75%. Sample size was not statistically predetermined, and investigators were not blinded to group allocation. Blood samples also contained most of the expanded thyroid clonotypes (frequency above 0.001), which suggests that blood repertoires may reflect thyroid immune responses.

As regards this clonotype: Its specific antigen is unknown. No base quality information exists; no much larger clone differs at one position.

Between the V and J ends, shortened by 5 bases and 2 bases respectively, the junction contains 16 bases. The CDR3 has 15 amino acids, counting the end cysteine and phenylalanine. Of the read, only the CDR3 DNA is kept; its 45 bases are in frame from base 1. From a lookup of the germline V gene, CDR1 and CDR2 are MNHEY and SVGAGI. The TCR beta CDR3 regions were amplified from the RNA transcripts. For the first round of RT-PCR on the TCR CDR3, the HTBI primer set was used together with the Qiagen OneStep RT-PCR kit. A second multiplex PCR round built the libraries, followed by size selection and purification. The libraries were sequenced on an Illumina HiSeq2000 using paired-end 100 bp reads. The authors' analysis ran thus. SOAPnuke was used to process the raw data, with reads discarded if the reads contained adapters or uncalled bases, had a mean Phred below 15, or lacked an exact constant-primer or identifier match. COPE v1.2.5 was used to merge the high-quality paired reads, and each unique nucleotide sequence was defined as a clonotype. Clonotypes were aligned to IMGT TRBV, TRBD and TRBJ reference segments using MiTCR v1.1. Only V-J combinations with frequency above 0.0001, covering about 99% of repertoires, were analysed. A TCS score was defined as the ratio between F50 (clonal expansion) and ExV (chaos), using BLOSUM62-based TCRdist between CDR3 peptides within each V-J. Welch's t-statistics and random forest reduced around 550 V-J features to 10 to 15, which were used in a naive Bayes classifier (R e1071). Thyroid-blood repertoire similarity was quantified with the Morisita-Horn index. Clones were called with MiXCR by TCRdb after fastp trimmed the public reads at Q25, and only in-frame beta chains were retained. When rows share a CDR3 protein, they turn into one entry using the most common DNA and genes. The V and J calls were not made by the authors but by TCRdb's processing. The sample contains hundreds of thousands of distinct CDR3 sequences, 30% to 40% of them found a single time. Roughly 30% of the sample is in the top ten clones.

Stable Graves' hyperthyroidism was defined as the absence of progression to ophthalmopathy over 18 months of follow-up. Hyperthyroidism patients were aged 18 to 65 years and newly diagnosed, with disease duration of less than 2 months. The study excluded patients with uncontrolled infections, other autoimmune diseases, pregnancy or lactation. Diagnoses relied on clinical symptoms, serum thyroxine and TRAb, thyroid ultrasound and orbital computed tomography. PBMCs were separated from 7.5 to 10 ml of fresh peripheral blood using Ficoll-Paque density gradient centrifugation. Total RNA was extracted with Trizol reagent, and quality was checked on an Agilent 2100 Bioanalyzer.

The sequenced sample consisted of blood. The chain joins TRBV6-5 to TRBJ2-7; tentative D gene TRBD2, with 6 bases matching. This TCR came from a middle-aged woman with Graves' hyperthyroidism. The CDR3 sequence is CASSTGREGPYEQYF. The base sequence is TGTGCCAGCAGTACCGGGAGAGAGGGACCCTACGAGCAGTACTTC.